This TCR beta chain is from a study of blood T cell repertoires in COVID-19. Study in general: Italy, Spain and the United States were the sources of the convalescent and acute COVID-19 samples. The analysed material was cDNA or gDNA that came from T cells, B-cell-depleted T cells, or PBMCs.

In germline, CDR1 is SGHDN, CDR2 FVKESK. Trimming removed 4 bases from V and 1 base from J; junction bases left unmatched: 4. The CDR3 is made up of 15 amino acids. In the original analysis: Amplification from reference gene primers served as the basis for estimated nucleated cell counts. The table came from immunoSEQ multiplex PCR; TCRdb's copy has only in-frame clones and leaves some out. V and J calls and clone size are given by that table; D and trimming were obtained from the DNA. Among about 62,000 clones listed, over 75% were seen once. Seattle patient enrollment occurred during active infection, with longitudinal follow-up thereafter.

The sample taken for sequencing was peripheral blood. This TCR came from a woman in her fifties or sixties with COVID-19, enrolled during active disease. The chain employs TRBV14 and TRBJ1-3; 7 bases fit TRBD1. The CDR3 nucleotides read TGTGCCAGCAGCCGGGACAGCACTTCTGGAAACACCATATATTTT. Amino acids: CASSRDSTSGNTIYF.